One sample yielded the 25 T cell receptor beta chains listed below, sequenced in a study of Tregs in tolerant kidney transplant recipients. Assay used: immunoSEQ multiplex PCR; TCRdb lists only in-frame clones, some missing. In the table there are about 69,000 clones, around nine tenths of which are singletons. The sequencing here drew on CD4+ T cells from blood, taken before the transplant. These receptors originate from a human donor who received a combined kidney and bone marrow transplant.

V usage is TRBV27 and J usage is TRBJ2-4, with 10 bases that match TRBD1. The CDR3 has 15 amino acids. V gave up 5 bases and J gave up 9 bases; unmatched junction bases: 10. Germline CDR1 reads MNHEY; CDR2 reads SMNVEV (reference sequence). The CDR3 nucleotides read TGTGCCAGCAGTGGGCTCGGGACAGGGGAGGGCATTCAGTACTTC. Protein sequence: CASSGLGTGEGIQYF.

V usage is TRBV5-1 and J usage is TRBJ2-7, with 12 nucleotides matching TRBD2. With 0 bases clipped from V and 7 bases from J, the junction kept 8 bases outside the gene matches. CDR3 length: 16 residues. Germline loops: CDR1 SGHRS, CDR2 YFSETQ. The CDR3 coding sequence is TGCGCCAGCAGCTTGGGGACTAGCGGGATCGGCGCGGAGCAGTACTTC. This translates into CASSLGTSGIGAEQYF.

CDR3 residues: CASSTGQGPNEKLFF. CDR3 DNA: TGTGCCAGCAGCACGGGACAGGGCCCCAATGAAAAACTGTTTTTT. This rearrangement joins TRBV21-1 to TRBJ1-4; the table's D call, TRBD1, was not checked against the DNA. TRBV21-1 is a recognized pseudogene. This CDR3 region has 15 residues.

The chain has TRBV18 and TRBJ2-5, with a tentative D call TRBD1 (7 bases). CDR1 and CDR2 (germline): KGHSH, LQKENI. This CDR3 spans 15 amino acids. The V gene lost 6 bases and the J gene lost 5 bases, with 19 bases spanning the gap. CDR3 loop: CASSPRDSLQETQYF. The CDR3 DNA follows: TGTGCCAGCTCCCCGCGGGACAGTCTCCAGGAGACCCAGTACTTC.

This clone showed up just once. The rearrangement joins TRBV6-4 to TRBJ2-7; 9 bases map to TRBD1. The CDR3 loop spans 15 amino acids. J lost 1 base, V lost 6 bases, and 7 bases had no gene match. Germline V gives CDR1 MRHNA, CDR2 SNTAGT. This chain's CDR3 is CASSEGQGKSYEQYF. The DNA of the CDR3 is TGTGCCAGCAGCGAGGGACAGGGCAAATCCTACGAGCAGTACTTC.

The genes are TRBV5-1 and TRBJ2-5, with 10 bases matching TRBD1. The CDR3 spans 14 residues. Germline-derived CDR1 and CDR2 are SGHRS and YFSETQ. V gave up 0 bases and J gave up 7 bases; unmatched junction bases: 3. The CDR3 region is CASSLGDRGWTQYF. CDR3 coding DNA: TGCGCCAGCAGCTTGGGGGACAGGGGTTGGACCCAGTACTTC.

J is TRBJ2-1 and V is TRBV18, with 8 bases identical to TRBD1. J was trimmed by 1 base and V by 1 base; bases with no gene match: 9. The V gene's germline CDR1 is KGHSH and CDR2 LQKENI. The CDR3 contains 18 residues. CDR3 nucleotides: TGTGCCAGCTCACCACTTTTCAAGGACAGGGTTTCCTACAATGAGCAGTTCTTC. Residues: CASSPLFKDRVSYNEQFF. The variable domain in full, completed from reference TRBV18 and TRBJ2-1, reads NAGVMQNPRHLVRRRGQEARLRCSPMKGHSHVYWYRQLPEEGLKFMVYLQKENIIDESGMPKERFSAEFPKEGPSILRIQQVVRGDSAAYFCASSPLFKDRVSYNEQFFGPGTRLTVL.

V and J are TRBV18 and TRBJ2-7; 7 nucleotides match TRBD1. The germline V gene encodes CDR1 KGHSH and CDR2 LQKENI. The V and J ends lost 2 bases and 3 bases, in that order; junction bases with no gene match: 4. This CDR3 region has 14 residues. This chain's CDR3 is CASSPGTVIYEQYF. In DNA, the CDR3 is TGTGCCAGCTCACCAGGGACAGTCATCTACGAGCAGTACTTC.

This chain links TRBV5-1 with TRBJ2-6; possible D gene TRBD1, 5 bases. V lost 4 bases to trimming and J lost 2 bases, with 7 bases between them. Per germline, CDR1 SGHRS and CDR2 YFSETQ. The CDR3 runs 14 residues. Here the CDR3 reads CASSQGTGANVLTF. The DNA for the CDR3 is TGCGCCAGCAGCCAGGGAACTGGGGCCAACGTCCTGACTTTC.

The J gene is TRBJ2-5, the V gene TRBV5-1; TRBD2 matches at 12 bases. This CDR3 spans 15 amino acids. Germline V CDR1 and CDR2: SGHRS, YFSETQ. The junction had 2 bases not matched to a gene; V was cut back by 3 bases and J by 2 bases. The chain's CDR3 is CASSSGLAGQETQYF. The CDR3 DNA is TGCGCCAGCAGCTCCGGACTAGCGGGGCAAGAGACCCAGTACTTC.

V is TRBV28 and J is TRBJ2-2; 8 bases align to TRBD2. Germline loops: CDR1 MDHEN, CDR2 SYDVKM. The CDR3 covers 16 residues. The V segment lost 5 bases and the J segment 6 bases; nucleotides outside the gene matches: 11. The CDR3, as DNA: TGTGCCAGCAGTGACGCTAGCGGGTCGATCGCCGGGGAGCTGTTTTTT. This translates into CASSDASGSIAGELFF.

The chain links TRBV28 to TRBJ1-2, with D unclear. The CDR3 loop spans 14 amino acids. Germline V gene sequence: CDR1 MDHEN, CDR2 SYDVKM. V lost 3 bases and J lost 4, with 12 bases in between. The CDR3 coding sequence is TGTGCCAGCAGTTTGTATGGGAGTATCTATGGCTACACCTTC. This sequence encodes CASSLYGSIYGYTF.

V gene TRBV6-5 combines with J gene TRBJ1-1, with TRBD1 as a possible D gene (5 bases). The CDR3 covers 14 residues. V was trimmed by 2 bases and J by 5 bases, leaving 12 bases between them. The V gene's germline CDR1 is MNHEY and CDR2 SVGAGI. The DNA for the CDR3 is TGTGCCAGCAGTTACGGGGCAGGGTGGACTGAAGCTTTCTTT. It specifies CASSYGAGWTEAFF.

The count of this clone is one. This sequence joins TRBV30 and TRBJ1-4, with 9 bases fitting TRBD1. The germline V gene has CDR1 GTSNPN and CDR2 SVGIG (reference sequence). The CDR3 length is 17 residues. With V trimmed by 4 bases and J by 5 bases, 14 bases remained unmatched. CDR3 sequence reads: CAWNRGRGAETNEKLFF. Written as DNA, the CDR3 is TGTGCCTGGAACAGGGGGCGTGGGGCTGAGACGAATGAAAAACTGTTTTTT.

The DNA for the CDR3 is TGTGCCAGCAGCTTAGAAGTGCGCGGGAGTCGCTCGAACACCGGGGAGCTGTTTTTT. Its protein is CASSLEVRGSRSNTGELFF. The chain recombines TRBV7-6 with TRBJ2-2, with 7 bases lining up with TRBD2. The CDR3 has 19 amino acids. Germline V gene data show CDR1 as SGHVS and CDR2 as FNYEAQ. Losses at the gene ends were 1 base for V and 0 bases for J; bases not matched to a gene: 11.

The chain has TRBV6-6 and TRBJ2-1; TRBD2 matches 10 bases. With V trimmed by 4 bases and J by 8 bases, 11 bases remained unmatched. CDR1 is MNHNY and CDR2 is SVGAGI in the germline V gene (reference sequence). The CDR3 length is 16 residues. This CDR3 is CASSLPGLAGVDEQFF. Written as DNA, the CDR3 is TGTGCCAGCAGTTTGCCGGGGCTAGCGGGAGTCGATGAGCAGTTCTTC.

The V gene is TRBV27, the J gene TRBJ1-2; D is possibly TRBD1 (5 bases). Trimming took 10 bases from V and 6 from J, leaving 21 bases between them. Per the germline V gene, CDR1 is MNHEY and CDR2 is SMNVEV (reference sequence). The CDR3 consists of 14 residues. CDR3 amino acids: CATSGGAGFDGYTF. The CDR3 DNA follows: TGTGCCACCTCGGGGGGAGCCGGTTTTGATGGCTACACCTTC.

V and J are TRBV2 and TRBJ2-3; D may be TRBD2 (6 bases). Germline V CDR1 and CDR2: SNHLY, FYNNEI. Trimming removed 9 bases at V and 1 base at J, with 11 bases between. The CDR3 covers 13 residues. CDR3 residues: CARGLPRTDTQYF. The CDR3 DNA reads TGTGCCAGGGGACTTCCGCGCACAGATACGCAGTATTTT.

The genes are TRBV9 and TRBJ2-1; D not resolved. CDR1 SGDLS and CDR2 YYNGEE come from the germline V gene. Trimming took off 0 bases at V and 3 bases at J, with 10 bases between the two ends. The CDR3 sequence is 15 residues long. The CDR3 spells CASSVVGQFYNEQFF. The DNA for the CDR3 is TGTGCCAGCAGCGTAGTTGGGCAATTCTACAATGAGCAGTTCTTC.

The V gene is TRBV28, the J gene TRBJ1-2, with TRBD1 identical over 11 bases. Losses at the gene ends were 6 bases for V and 3 bases for J; bases not matched to a gene: 6. CDR1 and CDR2 (germline): MDHEN, SYDVKM. This CDR3 spans 15 amino acids. For the CDR3, the DNA is TGTGCCAGCAGGGGACAGGGGGTTGGGGACTATGGCTACACCTTC. This translates into CASRGQGVGDYGYTF.

The CDR3 DNA reads as TGTGCCAGCAGCAGACTAGCCGAGCAGTTCTTC. As protein: CASSRLAEQFF. The chain recombines TRBV5-6 with TRBJ2-1; the match to TRBD2 covers 7 bases. From germline, CDR1 is SGHDT and CDR2 YYEEEE. CDR3 length equals 11 residues. V gave up 4 bases and J gave up 10 bases; unmatched junction bases: 2.

V is TRBV6-5 and J is TRBJ2-7, with TRBD1 matching over 7 bases. Trimming at V came to 5 bases and at J to 2 bases, leaving 9 bases not matched to a gene. The germline CDR1 and CDR2 sequences are MNHEY and SVGAGI. This CDR3 has 15 amino acids. The DNA for the CDR3 is TGTGCCAGCAGTCCCGGGACAGCTTTTCCCTACGAGCAGTACTTC. Translation: CASSPGTAFPYEQYF.

The V and J genes are TRBV18 and TRBJ1-1; 7 nucleotides align to TRBD1. With 5 bases clipped from V and 4 bases from J, the junction kept 7 bases outside the gene matches. The CDR3 covers 14 residues. Germline V lookup: CDR1 KGHSH, CDR2 LQKENI. The CDR3 DNA sequence: TGTGCCAGCTCAGACAGGGTTGGTGCCACTGAAGCTTTCTTT. This gives the protein CASSDRVGATEAFF.

A single count supports this clone. The chain joins TRBV6-6 to TRBJ1-1; no definite D call. V was shortened by 7 bases and J by 0 bases, with 12 bases between the two germline ends. The CDR3 covers 14 residues. Germline V gives CDR1 MNHNY, CDR2 SVGAGI (reference sequence). The CDR3 region is CASNTEVMNTEAFF. For the CDR3, the DNA is TGTGCCAGCAATACGGAGGTAATGAACACTGAAGCTTTCTTT.

V is TRBV6-1 and J is TRBJ1-4, with D unresolved. This CDR3 is built from 14 residues. V gave up 3 bases and J gave up 8 bases, with 13 bases separating them. The V gene's germline CDR1 is MNHNS and CDR2 SASEGT. The DNA for the CDR3 is TGTGCCAGCAGTGAGGGGAGAGTGGGCGAAAAACTGTTTTTT. Protein: CASSEGRVGEKLFF.